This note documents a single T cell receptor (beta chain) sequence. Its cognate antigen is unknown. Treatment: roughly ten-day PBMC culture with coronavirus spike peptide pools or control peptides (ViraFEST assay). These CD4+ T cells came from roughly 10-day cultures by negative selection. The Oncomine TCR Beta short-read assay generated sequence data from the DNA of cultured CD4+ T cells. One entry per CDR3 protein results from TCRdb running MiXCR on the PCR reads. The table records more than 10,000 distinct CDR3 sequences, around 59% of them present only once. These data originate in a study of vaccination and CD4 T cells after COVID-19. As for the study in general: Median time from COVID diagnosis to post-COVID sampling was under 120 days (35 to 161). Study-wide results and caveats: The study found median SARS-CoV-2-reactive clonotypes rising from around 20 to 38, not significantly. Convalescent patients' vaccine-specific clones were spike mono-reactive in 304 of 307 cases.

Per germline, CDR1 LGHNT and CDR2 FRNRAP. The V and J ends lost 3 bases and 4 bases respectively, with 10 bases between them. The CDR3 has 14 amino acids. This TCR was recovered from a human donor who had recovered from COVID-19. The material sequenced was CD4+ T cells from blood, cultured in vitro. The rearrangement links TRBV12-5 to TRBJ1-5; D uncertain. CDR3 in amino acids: CASGLPTGNQPQHF. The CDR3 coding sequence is TGTGCTAGTGGTTTACCGACGGGGAATCAGCCCCAGCATTTT.